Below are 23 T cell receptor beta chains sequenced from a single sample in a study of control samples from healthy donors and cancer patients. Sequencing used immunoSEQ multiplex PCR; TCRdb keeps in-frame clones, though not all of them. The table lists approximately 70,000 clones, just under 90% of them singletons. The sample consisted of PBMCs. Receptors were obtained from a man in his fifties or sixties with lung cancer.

The CDR3 sequence is CASKSANTGELFF. CDR3 nucleotide sequence: TGCGCCAGCAAATCAGCGAACACCGGGGAGCTGTTTTTT. The rearrangement uses TRBV5-1 and TRBJ2-2; no firm D call. Germline-derived CDR1 and CDR2 are SGHRS and YFSETQ. V dropped 6 bases and J dropped 0 bases, with 6 bases sitting between them. This CDR3 spans 13 amino acids.

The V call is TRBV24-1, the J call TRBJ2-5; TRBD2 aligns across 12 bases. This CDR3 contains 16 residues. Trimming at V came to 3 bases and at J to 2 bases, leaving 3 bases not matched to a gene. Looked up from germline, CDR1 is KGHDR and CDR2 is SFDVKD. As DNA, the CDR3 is TGTGCCACCAGTGATGCCGGGACTAGCGGGCAAGAGACCCAGTACTTC. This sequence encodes CATSDAGTSGQETQYF.

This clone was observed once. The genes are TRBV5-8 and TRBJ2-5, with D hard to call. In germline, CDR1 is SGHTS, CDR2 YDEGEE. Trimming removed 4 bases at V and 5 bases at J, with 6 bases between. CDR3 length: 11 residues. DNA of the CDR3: TGTGCCAGCAGCGCACGCGAGACCCAGTACTTC. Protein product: CASSARETQYF.

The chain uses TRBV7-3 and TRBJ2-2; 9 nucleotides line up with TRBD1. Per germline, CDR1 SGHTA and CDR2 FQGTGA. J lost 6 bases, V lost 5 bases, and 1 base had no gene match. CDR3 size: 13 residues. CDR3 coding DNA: TGTGCCAGCAGCCGACAGGGGGCCGGGGAGCTGTTTTTT. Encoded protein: CASSRQGAGELFF.

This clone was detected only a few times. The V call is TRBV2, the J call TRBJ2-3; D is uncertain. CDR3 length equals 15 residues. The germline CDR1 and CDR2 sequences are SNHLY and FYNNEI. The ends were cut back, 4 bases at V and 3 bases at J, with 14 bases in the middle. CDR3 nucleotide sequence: TGTGCCAGCAGTGGCCAAGGCCCAGATACAGATACGCAGTATTTT. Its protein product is CASSGQGPDTDTQYF.

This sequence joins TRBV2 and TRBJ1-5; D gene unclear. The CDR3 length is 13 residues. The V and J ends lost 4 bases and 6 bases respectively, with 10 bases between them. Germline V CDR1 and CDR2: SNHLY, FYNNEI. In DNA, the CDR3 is TGTGCCAGCAGTGTCGGGAGGGCTCAGCCCCAGCATTTT. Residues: CASSVGRAQPQHF.

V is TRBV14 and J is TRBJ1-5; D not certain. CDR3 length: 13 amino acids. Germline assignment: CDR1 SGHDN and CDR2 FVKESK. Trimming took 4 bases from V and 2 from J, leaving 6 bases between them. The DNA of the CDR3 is TGTGCCAGCAGCCCGAACCGCAATCAGCCCCAGCATTTT. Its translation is CASSPNRNQPQHF.

The CDR3 DNA is TGTGCCAGCAGCTTTGGGACGAGGAACACTGAAGCTTTCTTT. The encoded protein is CASSFGTRNTEAFF. The V gene is TRBV7-9, the J gene TRBJ1-1, with a possible D match to TRBD1 (5 bases). The CDR3 is 14 residues long. Trimming removed 3 bases at V and 1 base at J, with 9 bases between. Germline assignment: CDR1 SEHNR and CDR2 FQNEAQ (reference sequence).

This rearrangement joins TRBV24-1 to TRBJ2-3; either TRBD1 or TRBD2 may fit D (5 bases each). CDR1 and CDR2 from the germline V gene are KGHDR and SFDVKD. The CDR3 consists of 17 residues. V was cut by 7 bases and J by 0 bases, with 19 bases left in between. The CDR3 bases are TGTGCCACCAGCGATGCCTATGGGACCTCTAGCACAGATACGCAGTATTTT. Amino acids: CATSDAYGTSSTDTQYF.

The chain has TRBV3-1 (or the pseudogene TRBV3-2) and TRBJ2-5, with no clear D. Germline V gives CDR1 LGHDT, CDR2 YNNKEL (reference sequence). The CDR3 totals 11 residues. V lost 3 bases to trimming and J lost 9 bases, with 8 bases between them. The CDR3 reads CASSHREAQYF. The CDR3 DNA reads TGTGCCAGCAGCCATCGCGAGGCCCAGTACTTC.

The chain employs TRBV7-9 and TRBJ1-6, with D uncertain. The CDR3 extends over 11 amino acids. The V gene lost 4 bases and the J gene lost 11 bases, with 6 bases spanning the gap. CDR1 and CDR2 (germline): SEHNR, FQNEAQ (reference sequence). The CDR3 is CASSWGPPLHF. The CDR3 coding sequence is TGTGCCAGCAGCTGGGGTCCACCCCTCCACTTT.

The CDR3: CATSDPDGKDGETQYF. In nucleotides, the CDR3 is TGTGCCACCAGTGACCCGGACGGGAAGGACGGAGAGACCCAGTACTTC. V usage is TRBV24-1 and J usage is TRBJ2-5; tentative D call: TRBD2 (5 bases). This CDR3 is built from 16 residues. Trimming left V 4 bases short and J 4 bases short, with 18 bases between. The germline V gene has CDR1 KGHDR and CDR2 SFDVKD.

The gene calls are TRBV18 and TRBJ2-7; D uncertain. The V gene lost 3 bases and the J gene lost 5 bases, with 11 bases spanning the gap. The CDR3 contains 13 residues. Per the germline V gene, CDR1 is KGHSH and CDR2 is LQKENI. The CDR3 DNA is TGTGCCAGCTCACCGGTATTGAGTAACGAGCAGTACTTC. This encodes CASSPVLSNEQYF. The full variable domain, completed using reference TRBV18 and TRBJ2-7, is NAGVMQNPRHLVRRRGQEARLRCSPMKGHSHVYWYRQLPEEGLKFMVYLQKENIIDESGMPKERFSAEFPKEGPSILRIQQVVRGDSAAYFCASSPVLSNEQYFGPGTRLTVT.

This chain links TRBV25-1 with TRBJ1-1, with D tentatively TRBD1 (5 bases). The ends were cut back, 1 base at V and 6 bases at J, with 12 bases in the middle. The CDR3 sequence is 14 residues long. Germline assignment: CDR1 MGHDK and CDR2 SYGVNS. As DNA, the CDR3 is TGTGCCAGCAGTGAATCTGGGGGAAGCGCTGAAGCTTTCTTT. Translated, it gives CASSESGGSAEAFF. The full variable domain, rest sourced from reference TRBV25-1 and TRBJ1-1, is EADIYQTPRYLVIGTGKKITLECSQTMGHDKMYWYQQDPGMELHLIHYSYGVNSTEKGDLSSESTVSRIRTEHFPLTLESARPSHTSQYLCASSESGGSAEAFFGQGTRLTVV.

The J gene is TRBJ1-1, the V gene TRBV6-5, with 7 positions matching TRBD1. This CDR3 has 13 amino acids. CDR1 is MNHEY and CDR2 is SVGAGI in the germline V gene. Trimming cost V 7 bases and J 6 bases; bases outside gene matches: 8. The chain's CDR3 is CASMRGGGSEAFF. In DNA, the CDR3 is TGTGCCAGCATGAGAGGGGGCGGCTCTGAAGCTTTCTTT.

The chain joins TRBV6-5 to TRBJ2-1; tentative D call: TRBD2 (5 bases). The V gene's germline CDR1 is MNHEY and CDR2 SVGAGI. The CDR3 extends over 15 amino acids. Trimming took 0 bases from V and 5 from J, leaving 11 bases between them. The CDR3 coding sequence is TGTGCCAGCAGTTACTCGGGCCAGGAGGACAATGAGCAGTTCTTC. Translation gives CASSYSGQEDNEQFF.

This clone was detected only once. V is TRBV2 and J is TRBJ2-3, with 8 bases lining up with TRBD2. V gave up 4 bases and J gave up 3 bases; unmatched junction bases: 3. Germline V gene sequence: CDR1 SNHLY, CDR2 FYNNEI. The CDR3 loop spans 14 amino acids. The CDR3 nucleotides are TGTGCCAGCAGTGGGCGACTAGCGACAGATACGCAGTATTTT. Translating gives CASSGRLATDTQYF.

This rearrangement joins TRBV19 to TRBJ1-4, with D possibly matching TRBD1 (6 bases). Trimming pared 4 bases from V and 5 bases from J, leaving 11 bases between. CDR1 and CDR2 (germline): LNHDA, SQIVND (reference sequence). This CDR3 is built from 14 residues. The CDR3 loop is CASSTGTLNEKLFF. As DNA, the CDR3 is TGTGCCAGTAGTACCGGGACACTGAATGAAAAACTGTTTTTT.

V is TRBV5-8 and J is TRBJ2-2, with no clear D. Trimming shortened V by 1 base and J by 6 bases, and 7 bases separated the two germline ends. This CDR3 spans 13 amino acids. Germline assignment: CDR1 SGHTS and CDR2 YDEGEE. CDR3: CASSLTVPGELFF. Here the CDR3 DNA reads TGTGCCAGCAGCTTGACGGTCCCCGGGGAGCTGTTTTTT.

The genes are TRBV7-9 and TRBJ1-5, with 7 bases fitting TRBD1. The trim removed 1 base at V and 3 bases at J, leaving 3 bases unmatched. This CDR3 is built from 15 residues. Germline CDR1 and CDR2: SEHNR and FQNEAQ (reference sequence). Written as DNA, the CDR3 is TGTGCCAGCAGCTTAGATGACAGGGACAATCAGCCCCAGCATTTT. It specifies CASSLDDRDNQPQHF.

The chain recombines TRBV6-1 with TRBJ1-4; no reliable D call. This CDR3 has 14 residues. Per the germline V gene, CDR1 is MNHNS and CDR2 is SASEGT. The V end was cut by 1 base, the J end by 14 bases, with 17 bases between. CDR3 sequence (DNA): TGTGCCAGCAGTGAAGAGACCATCCGGGAAAGGCTGTTTTTT. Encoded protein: CASSEETIRERLFF.

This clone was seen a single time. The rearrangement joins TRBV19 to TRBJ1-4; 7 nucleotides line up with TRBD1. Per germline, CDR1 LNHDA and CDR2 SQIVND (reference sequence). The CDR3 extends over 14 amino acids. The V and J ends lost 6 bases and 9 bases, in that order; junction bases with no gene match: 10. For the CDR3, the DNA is TGTGCCAGTAGCGGACAGGTTTTAAATCAAAAACTGTTTTTT. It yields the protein CASSGQVLNQKLFF.

The CDR3, as DNA: TGTGCCAGCAGTTACGATACTAGCGGGGGGTTTTACGAGCAGTACTTC. The encoded protein is CASSYDTSGGFYEQYF. The rearrangement uses TRBV6-5 and TRBJ2-7; TRBD2 matches 12 bases. Germline CDR1 and CDR2: MNHEY and SVGAGI. This CDR3 is 16 amino acids long. J gave up 4 bases and V 2 bases, and 6 bases lay outside the gene matches.